This paragraph covers one T cell receptor beta chain sequence. Its cognate antigen is unknown. Trimming left V 6 bases short and J 4 bases short, with 15 bases between. The CDR3 covers 14 residues. Germline-derived CDR1 and CDR2 are MNHNS and SASEGT. The PCR ran on 60 Vbeta and 13 Jbeta primers. The authors' processing: An analysis performed later counted roughly 80 million unique TCR beta chains (approximately 10 million of them shared). Here immunoSEQ multiplex PCR was the method, and the copy in TCRdb shows in-frame clones only, minus some. V, J and clone size are those of that table, while D and trimming were read from the DNA. The data contain 50,000 to 65,000 clones, around 80% of them singletons. This specimen belongs to a study of cytomegalovirus exposure and HLA in healthy donors. Study observations and caveats: Among the sequence variants, a highly shared cluster was likely an artifact of sequencing. Researchers catalogued roughly 150 TCR beta chains as cytomegalovirus-associated. Immune exposure data for these donors was limited to CMV serostatus.

This sequence originates from a woman in her 40s in good health and CMV-seropositive. Sequencing was performed on PBMCs. J is TRBJ1-1 and V is TRBV6-1; D is ambiguous. The CDR3 protein is CASSKKAEGTEAFF. The CDR3 DNA reads as TGTGCCAGCAGCAAAAAGGCAGAGGGCACTGAAGCTTTCTTT.